The 2 T cell receptor beta chains below were found in one sample sequenced in a study of graft-versus-host responses after intestinal transplantation. The repertoire was sequenced with immunoSEQ multiplex PCR; TCRdb's copy has only in-frame clones and lacks some. The sample lists some 41,000 clones, 91% seen once, with about 2.1% in the top ten. The source was PBMCs, collected approximately 320 days after intestinal transplant. The receptors were gathered from a human patient who received an intestinal transplant, so some T cells may come from the graft donor.

V usage is TRBV25-1 and J usage is TRBJ1-1, with 9 bases aligning to TRBD1. Germline-derived CDR1 and CDR2 are MGHDK and SYGVNS. The CDR3 covers 17 residues. V lost 4 bases to trimming and J lost 3 bases; unmatched junction nucleotides: 12. DNA for the CDR3: TGTGCCAGCAGTGGCTACACAGGGGGCCGAAGGTACACTGAAGCTTTCTTT. Translation gives CASSGYTGGRRYTEAFF.

Concerning this clone itself: Other DNA sequences in this specimen translate into the identical CDR3. The V gene is TRBV6-5, the J gene TRBJ1-5; TRBD1 matches 11 bases. In germline, CDR1 is MNHEY, CDR2 SVGAGI. J lost 7 bases, V lost 5 bases, and 4 bases had no gene match. CDR3 length: 14 amino acids. The CDR3: CASSGQGAGQPQHF. DNA for the CDR3: TGTGCCAGCAGTGGACAGGGGGCGGGACAGCCCCAGCATTTT.